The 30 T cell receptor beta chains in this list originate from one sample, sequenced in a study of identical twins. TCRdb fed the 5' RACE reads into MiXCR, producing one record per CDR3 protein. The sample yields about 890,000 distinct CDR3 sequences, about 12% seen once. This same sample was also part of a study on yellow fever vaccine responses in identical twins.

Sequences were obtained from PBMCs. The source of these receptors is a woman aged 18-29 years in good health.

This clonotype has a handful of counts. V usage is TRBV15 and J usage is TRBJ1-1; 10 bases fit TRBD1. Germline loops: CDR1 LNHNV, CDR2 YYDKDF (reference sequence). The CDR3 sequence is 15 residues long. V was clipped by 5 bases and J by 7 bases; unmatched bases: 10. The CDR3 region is CATSVFSGDRGEAFF. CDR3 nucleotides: TGTGCCACCAGCGTTTTTTCTGGGGACAGGGGTGAAGCTTTCTTT.

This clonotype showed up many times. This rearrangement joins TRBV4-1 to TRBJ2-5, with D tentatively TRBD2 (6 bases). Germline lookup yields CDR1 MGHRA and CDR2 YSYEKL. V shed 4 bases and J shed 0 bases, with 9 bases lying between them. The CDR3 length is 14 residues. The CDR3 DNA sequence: TGCGCCAGCAGCCGTAGCGGACACCAAGAGACCCAGTACTTC. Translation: CASSRSGHQETQYF.

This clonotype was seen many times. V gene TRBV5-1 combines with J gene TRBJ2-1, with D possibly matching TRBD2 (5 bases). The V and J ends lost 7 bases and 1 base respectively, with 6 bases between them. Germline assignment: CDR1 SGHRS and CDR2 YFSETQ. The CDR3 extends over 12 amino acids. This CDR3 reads CASRDSYNEQFF. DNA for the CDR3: TGCGCCAGCCGGGATTCCTACAATGAGCAGTTCTTC.

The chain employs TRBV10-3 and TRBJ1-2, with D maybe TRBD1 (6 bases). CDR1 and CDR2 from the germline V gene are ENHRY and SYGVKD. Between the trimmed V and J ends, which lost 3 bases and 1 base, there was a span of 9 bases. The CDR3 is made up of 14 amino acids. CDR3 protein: CAISDRGDNYGYTF. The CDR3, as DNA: TGTGCCATCAGTGACAGGGGCGATAACTATGGCTACACCTTC.

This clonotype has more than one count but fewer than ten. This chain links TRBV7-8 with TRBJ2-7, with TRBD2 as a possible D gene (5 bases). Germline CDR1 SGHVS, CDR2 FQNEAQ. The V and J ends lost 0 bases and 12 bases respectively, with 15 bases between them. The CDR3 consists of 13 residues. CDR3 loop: CASSLARSGLRYF. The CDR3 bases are TGTGCCAGCAGCTTAGCGAGATCAGGACTTCGGTACTTC.

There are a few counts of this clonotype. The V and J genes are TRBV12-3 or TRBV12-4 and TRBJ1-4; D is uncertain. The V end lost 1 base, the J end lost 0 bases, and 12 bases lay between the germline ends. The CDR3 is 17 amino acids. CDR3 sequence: CASSLEWGIATNEKLFF. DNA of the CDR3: TGTGCCAGCAGTTTAGAGTGGGGAATCGCAACTAATGAAAAACTGTTTTTT.

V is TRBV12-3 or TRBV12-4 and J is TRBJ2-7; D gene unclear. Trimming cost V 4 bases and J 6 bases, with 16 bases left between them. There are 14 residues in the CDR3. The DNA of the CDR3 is TGTGCCAGCAGTTGGGAATCCGGCTGGGTCGAGCAGTACGTC. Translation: CASSWESGWVEQYV.

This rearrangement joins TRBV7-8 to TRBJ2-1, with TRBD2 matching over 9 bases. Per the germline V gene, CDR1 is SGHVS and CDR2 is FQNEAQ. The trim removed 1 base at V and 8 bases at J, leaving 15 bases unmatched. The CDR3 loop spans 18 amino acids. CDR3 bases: TGTGCCAGCAGCTTAGATTGGGCTAGCGGGAAGGCTTTCGATGAGCAGTTCTTC. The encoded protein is CASSLDWASGKAFDEQFF. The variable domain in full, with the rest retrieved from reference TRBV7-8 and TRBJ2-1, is GAGVSQSPRYKVAKRGQDVALRCDPISGHVSLFWYQQALGQGPEFLTYFQNEAQLDKSGLPSDRFFAERPEGSVSTLKIQRTQQEDSAVYLCASSLDWASGKAFDEQFFGPGTRLTVL.

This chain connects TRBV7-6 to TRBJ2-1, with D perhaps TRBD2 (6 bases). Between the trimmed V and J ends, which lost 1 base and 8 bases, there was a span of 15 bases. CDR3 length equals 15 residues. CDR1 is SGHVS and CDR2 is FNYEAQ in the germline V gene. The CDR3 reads CASSLGIGGFDEQFF. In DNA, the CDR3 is TGTGCCAGCAGCTTAGGTATTGGGGGGTTCGATGAGCAGTTCTTC.

The CDR3 sequence: CASTMGADTQYF. DNA for the CDR3: TGTGCCAGCACCATGGGGGCAGATACGCAGTATTTT. The chain combines TRBV12-3 or TRBV12-4 with TRBJ2-3, with D perhaps assigned TRBD1 or TRBD2 (5 bases each). V lost 7 bases to trimming and J lost 4 bases, with 9 bases between them. The CDR3 runs to 12 residues.

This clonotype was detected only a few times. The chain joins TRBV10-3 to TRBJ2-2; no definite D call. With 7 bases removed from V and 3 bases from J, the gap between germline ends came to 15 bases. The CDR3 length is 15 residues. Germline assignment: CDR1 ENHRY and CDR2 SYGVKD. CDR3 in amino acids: CAITSGLGYTGELFF. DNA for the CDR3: TGTGCCATCACCTCAGGCCTAGGATACACCGGGGAGCTGTTTTTT.

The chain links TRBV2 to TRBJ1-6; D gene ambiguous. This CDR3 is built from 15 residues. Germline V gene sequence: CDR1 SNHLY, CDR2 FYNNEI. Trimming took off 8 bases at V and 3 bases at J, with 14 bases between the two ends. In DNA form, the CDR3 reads TGTGCCAGCGGGGATAGTGACCGCTATAATTCACCCCTCCACTTT. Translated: CASGDSDRYNSPLHF.

For the CDR3, the DNA is TGTGCCAGCAGTGACTCAGCTTTATGGGGGATCGGGGAGCTGTTTTTT. Its protein is CASSDSALWGIGELFF. J is TRBJ2-2 and V is TRBV6-4; perhaps D is TRBD1 or TRBD2 (5 bases each). This CDR3 region has 16 residues. From germline, CDR1 is MRHNA and CDR2 SNTAGT. V lost 0 bases to trimming and J lost 7 bases, with 15 bases between them.

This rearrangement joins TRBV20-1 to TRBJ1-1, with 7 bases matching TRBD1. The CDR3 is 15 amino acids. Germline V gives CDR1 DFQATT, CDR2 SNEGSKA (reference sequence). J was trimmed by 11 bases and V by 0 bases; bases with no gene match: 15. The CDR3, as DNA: TGCAGTGCTAGAGATAGCGGGGTGACAGGGACCTTGGCTTTCTTT. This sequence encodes CSARDSGVTGTLAFF.

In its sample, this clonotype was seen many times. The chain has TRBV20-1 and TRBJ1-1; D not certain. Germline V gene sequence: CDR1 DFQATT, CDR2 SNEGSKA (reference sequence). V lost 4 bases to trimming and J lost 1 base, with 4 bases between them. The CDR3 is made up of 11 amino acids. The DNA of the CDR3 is TGCAGTGCTAAAAAGAACACTGAAGCTTTCTTT. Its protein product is CSAKKNTEAFF.

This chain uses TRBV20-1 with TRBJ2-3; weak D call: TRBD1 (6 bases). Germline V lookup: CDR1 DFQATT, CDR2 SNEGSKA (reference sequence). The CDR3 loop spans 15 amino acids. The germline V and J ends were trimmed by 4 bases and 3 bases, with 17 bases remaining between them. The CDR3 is CSATLRGWATDTQYF. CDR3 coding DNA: TGCAGTGCTACGCTCAGGGGATGGGCGACAGATACGCAGTATTTT.

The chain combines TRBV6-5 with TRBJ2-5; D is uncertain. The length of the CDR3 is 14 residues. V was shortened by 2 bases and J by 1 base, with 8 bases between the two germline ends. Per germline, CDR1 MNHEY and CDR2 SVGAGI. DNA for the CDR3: TGTGCCAGCAGTTACGTCCAGCCCCAAGAGACCCAGTACTTC. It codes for CASSYVQPQETQYF.

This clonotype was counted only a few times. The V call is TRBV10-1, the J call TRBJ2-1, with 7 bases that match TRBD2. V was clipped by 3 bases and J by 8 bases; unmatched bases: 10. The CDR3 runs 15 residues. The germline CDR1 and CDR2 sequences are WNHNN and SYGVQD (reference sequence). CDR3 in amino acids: CASSDKIDGGYEQFF. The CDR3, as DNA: TGCGCCAGCAGTGATAAGATCGACGGGGGGTATGAGCAGTTCTTC.

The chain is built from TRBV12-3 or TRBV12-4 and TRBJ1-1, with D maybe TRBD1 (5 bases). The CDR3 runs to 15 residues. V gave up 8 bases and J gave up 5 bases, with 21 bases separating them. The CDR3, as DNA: TGTGCCAGCGTCGGGGCAGGCCGAGGAATAACTGAAGCTTTCTTT. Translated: CASVGAGRGITEAFF.

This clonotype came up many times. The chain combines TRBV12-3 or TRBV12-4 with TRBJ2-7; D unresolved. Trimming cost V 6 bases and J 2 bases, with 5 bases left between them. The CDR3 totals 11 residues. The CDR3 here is CASSSAYEQYF. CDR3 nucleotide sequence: TGTGCCAGCAGCTCAGCCTACGAGCAGTACTTC.

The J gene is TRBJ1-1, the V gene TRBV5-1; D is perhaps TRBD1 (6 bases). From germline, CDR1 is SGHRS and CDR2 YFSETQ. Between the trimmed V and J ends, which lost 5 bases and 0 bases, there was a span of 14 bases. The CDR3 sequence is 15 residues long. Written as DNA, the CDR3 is TGCGCCAGCAGACCACCGGACAGAATGAACACTGAAGCTTTCTTT. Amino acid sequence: CASRPPDRMNTEAFF.

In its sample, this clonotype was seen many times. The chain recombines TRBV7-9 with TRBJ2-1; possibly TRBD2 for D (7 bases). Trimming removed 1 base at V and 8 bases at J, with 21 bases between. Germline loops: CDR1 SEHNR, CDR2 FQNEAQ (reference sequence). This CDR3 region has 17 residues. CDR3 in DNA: TGTGCCAGCAGCTTAGACGGGGGGCGGGAGTCGGCGCATGAGCAGTTCTTC. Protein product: CASSLDGGRESAHEQFF.

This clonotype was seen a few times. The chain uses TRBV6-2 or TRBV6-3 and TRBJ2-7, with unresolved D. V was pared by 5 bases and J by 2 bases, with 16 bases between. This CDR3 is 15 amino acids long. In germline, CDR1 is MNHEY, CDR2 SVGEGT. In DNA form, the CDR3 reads TGTGCCAGCAGTGACCGGCCCTCCGGCGCCTACGAGCAGTACTTC. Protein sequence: CASSDRPSGAYEQYF.

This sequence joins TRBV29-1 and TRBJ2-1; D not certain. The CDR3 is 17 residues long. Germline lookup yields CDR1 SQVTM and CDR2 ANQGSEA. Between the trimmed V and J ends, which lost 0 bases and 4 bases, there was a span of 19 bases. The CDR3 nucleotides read TGCAGCGTTGAAGACTTTATGGGATCCGTACCTTACAATGAGCAGTTCTTC. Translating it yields CSVEDFMGSVPYNEQFF.

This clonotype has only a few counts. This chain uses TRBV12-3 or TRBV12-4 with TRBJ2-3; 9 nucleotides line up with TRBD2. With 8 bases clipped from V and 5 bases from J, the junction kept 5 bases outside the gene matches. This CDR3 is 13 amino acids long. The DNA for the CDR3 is TGTGCCAGCCAGCGGGAGGCAAAAGATACGCAGTATTTT. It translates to CASQREAKDTQYF.

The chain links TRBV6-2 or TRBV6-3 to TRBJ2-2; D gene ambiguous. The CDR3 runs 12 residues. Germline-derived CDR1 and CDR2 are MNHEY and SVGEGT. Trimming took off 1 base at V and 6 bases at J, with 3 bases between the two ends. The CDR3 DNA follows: TGTGCCAGCAGTTACTTTTCCGGGGAGCTGTTTTTT. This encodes CASSYFSGELFF.

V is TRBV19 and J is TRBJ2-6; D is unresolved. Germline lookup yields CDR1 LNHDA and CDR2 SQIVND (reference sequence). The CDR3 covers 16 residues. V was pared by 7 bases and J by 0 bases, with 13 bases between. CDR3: CASTARLSSGANVLTF. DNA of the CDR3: TGTGCCAGTACGGCCAGATTAAGCTCTGGGGCCAACGTCCTGACTTTC.

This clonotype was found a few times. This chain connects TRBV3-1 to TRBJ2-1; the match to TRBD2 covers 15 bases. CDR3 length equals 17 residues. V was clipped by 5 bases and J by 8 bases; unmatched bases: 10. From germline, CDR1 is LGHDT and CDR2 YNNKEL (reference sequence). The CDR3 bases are TGTGCCAGCAGCGTCGGACTAGCGGGAGGGGCTTGGGATGAGCAGTTCTTC. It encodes CASSVGLAGGAWDEQFF.

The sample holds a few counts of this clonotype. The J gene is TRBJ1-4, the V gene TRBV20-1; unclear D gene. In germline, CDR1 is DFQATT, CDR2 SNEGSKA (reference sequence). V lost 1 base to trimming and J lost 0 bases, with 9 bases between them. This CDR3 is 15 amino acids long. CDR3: CSARARSATNEKLFF. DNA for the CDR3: TGCAGTGCTAGAGCTAGGAGTGCAACTAATGAAAAACTGTTTTTT.

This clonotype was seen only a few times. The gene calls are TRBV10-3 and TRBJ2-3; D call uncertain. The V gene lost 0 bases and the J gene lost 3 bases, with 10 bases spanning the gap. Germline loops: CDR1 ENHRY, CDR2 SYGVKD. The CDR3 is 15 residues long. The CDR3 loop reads CAISESSTGTDTQYF. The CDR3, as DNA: TGTGCCATCAGTGAGTCCTCAACCGGGACAGATACGCAGTATTTT.